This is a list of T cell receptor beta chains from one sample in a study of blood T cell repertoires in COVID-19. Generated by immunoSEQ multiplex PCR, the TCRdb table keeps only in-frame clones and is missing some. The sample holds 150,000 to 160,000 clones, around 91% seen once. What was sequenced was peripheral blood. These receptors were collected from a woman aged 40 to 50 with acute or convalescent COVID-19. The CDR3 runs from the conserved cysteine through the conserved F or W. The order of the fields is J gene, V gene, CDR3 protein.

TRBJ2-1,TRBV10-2,CASTGDGEQFF
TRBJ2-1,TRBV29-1,CSVVSGSGEQFF
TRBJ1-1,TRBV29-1,CSVWTGGLGPEVAFF
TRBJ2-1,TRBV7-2,CASSSPDRVINEQFF
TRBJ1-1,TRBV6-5,CASSASGDTEAFF
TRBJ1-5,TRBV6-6,CATYPQGTNQPQHF
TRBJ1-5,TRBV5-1,CASSPGGSEYSNQPQHF
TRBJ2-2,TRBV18,CASSPQRTLELFF
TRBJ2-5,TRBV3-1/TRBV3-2,CASSQISGRQETQYF
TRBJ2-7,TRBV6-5,CASSYSSTYEQYF
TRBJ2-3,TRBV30,CAGRDRGAGADTQYF
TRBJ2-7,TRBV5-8,CASSGNRALPYEQYF
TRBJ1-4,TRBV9,CASSVSGATNEKLFF
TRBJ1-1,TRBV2,CASSVGTEAFF
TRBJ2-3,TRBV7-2,CASRDLAGGGTQYF
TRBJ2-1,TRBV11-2,CASSSDGVGGSNEQFF
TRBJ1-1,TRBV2,CASSVKGEAFF
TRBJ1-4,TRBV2,CASSEGQANEKLFF
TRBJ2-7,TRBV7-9,CASSLDREAYEQYF
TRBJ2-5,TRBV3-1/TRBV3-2,CASSQKRGFRTGQETQYF
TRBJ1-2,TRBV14,CASSQDLQGQTNYGYTF
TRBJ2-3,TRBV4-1,CASSQDSRDTDTQYF
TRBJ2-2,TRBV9,CASSPLPDRGRITGELFF
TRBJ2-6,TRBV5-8,CASSEDLNSGANVLTF
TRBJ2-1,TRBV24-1,CATSDRTSPYNEQFF
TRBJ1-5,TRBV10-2,CASSESSRGNQPQHF
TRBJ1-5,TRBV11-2,CASSFPGVGQPQHF
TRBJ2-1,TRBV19,CASRLAGVGEQFF
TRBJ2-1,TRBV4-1,CASSQDPGGSSYNEQFF
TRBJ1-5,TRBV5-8,CASSRGQGLDQPQHF
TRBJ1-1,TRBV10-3,CAISRAEGNTEAFF
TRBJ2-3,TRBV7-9,CASSSPVPLTSGDTQYF
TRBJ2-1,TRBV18,CASSPPGLPNEQFF
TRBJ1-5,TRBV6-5,CASRSDRARNQPQHF
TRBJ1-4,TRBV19,CASSIGLGWEKLFF
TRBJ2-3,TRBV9,CASSVERELAGTGYTQYF